What follows describes a single T cell receptor beta chain. Its antigen remains unidentified. TCR beta sequencing was performed on blood CD8+ and CD4+ T cells. TEMRA cells were FACS-enriched, with CD8+ and CD4+ T cells isolated negatively. The data derive from a study of CD8 T cells in Susac syndrome. The CDR3 has 15 amino acids. The ends lost 8 bases at V and 5 bases at J; junction bases unmatched: 12. When the RNA was reverse transcribed, random hexamers were used with an input of roughly 0.45 to 1 ug. The CDR3 of TCR beta was amplified by immunoSEQ multiplex PCR across 54 Vbeta and 13 Jbeta. MiXCR, run by TCRdb on the immunoSEQ multiplex PCR reads, gives a single entry per CDR3 protein. The sample lists around 71,000 distinct CDR3 sequences, over 90% seen once, with 0.095% to 0.12% in the top ten. The study's findings and limits: The study admitted that it had a relatively small number of individuals in its TCR sequencing and HLA analysis.

The V call is TRBV12-3 or TRBV12-4, the J call TRBJ1-2, with TRBD1 matching 9 bases. The receptor comes from a human donor with multiple sclerosis. The sequenced sample consisted of CD4+ T cells from PBMCs. CDR3 in DNA: TGTGCCAGCCGAGGACAGGGGCGGGGGAGTTATGGCTACACCTTC. This sequence encodes CASRGQGRGSYGYTF.